The clone carrying this T cell receptor (beta chain) has just a few counts. The data were taken from a study of T cells in Graves' hyperthyroidism and ophthalmopathy. Across the study: Pretreatment peripheral blood was obtained at initial diagnosis.

Investigators excluded patients with uncontrolled infection, other autoimmune disease, pregnancy or lactation. Researchers took RNA transcripts and amplified the TCR beta CDR3 regions from them. HTBI primers were used for first-round RT-PCR of the TCR CDR3. TCRdb re-derived calls from the multiplex PCR reads in MiXCR, one entry per CDR3 protein. The profile shows about 210,000 distinct CDR3 sequences, about 15% of them singletons. The V gene's germline CDR1 is SGHVS and CDR2 FQNEAQ. The CDR3 has 13 amino acids. V shed 2 bases and J shed 4 bases, with 7 bases lying between them. The source material was blood. This chain joins TRBV7-8 and TRBJ2-3; D call uncertain. The origin of this receptor is a man aged 45-65 years with Graves' hyperthyroidism. In DNA form, the CDR3 reads TGTGCCAGCAGCTTACCTGGGCCAGATACGCAGTATTTT. It specifies CASSLPGPDTQYF.